The 8 T cell receptor beta chains given below trace back to one sample, sequenced in a study of hypomethylating agent response in myelodysplastic syndrome. Sequencing used immunoSEQ multiplex PCR; TCRdb keeps in-frame clones, though not all of them. The data contain 3,200 or so clones, 82% of them singletons. Specimen: bone marrow, collected before or after starting hypomethylating agent treatment for myelodysplastic syndrome (not recorded which). These receptors all come from a human donor with myelodysplastic syndrome.

This clone was seen only once. The chain has TRBV28 and TRBJ2-7, with D perhaps TRBD1 (6 bases). Germline V gene lookup returns CDR1 MDHEN and CDR2 SYDVKM. V dropped 6 bases and J dropped 5 bases, with 20 bases sitting between them. The length of the CDR3 is 15 residues. CDR3 nucleotide sequence: TGTGCCAGCAGCCCGTCCCGGGACAAACCACACGAGCAGTACTTC. Amino acids: CASSPSRDKPHEQYF.

This sequence joins TRBV5-8 and TRBJ1-5, with 8 bases fitting TRBD1. The V segment lost 5 bases and the J segment 6 bases; nucleotides outside the gene matches: 19. This CDR3 spans 18 amino acids. Germline V lookup: CDR1 SGHTS, CDR2 YDEGEE. The CDR3 here is CASRGGQGAVTGLQPQHF. The CDR3 coding sequence is TGTGCCAGCAGGGGGGGGCAGGGGGCTGTAACTGGTCTTCAGCCCCAGCATTTT.

V and J are TRBV15 and TRBJ1-3; unclear D gene. V dropped 0 bases and J dropped 9 bases, with 3 bases sitting between them. Germline CDR1 reads LNHNV; CDR2 reads YYDKDF (reference sequence). This CDR3 comprises 11 residues. Here the CDR3 reads CATSRDTTIYF. CDR3 nucleotides: TGTGCCACCAGCAGAGATACCACCATATATTTT.

This clone was seen more than once but under ten times. The chain couples TRBV28 to TRBJ1-2; D is possibly TRBD1 (5 bases). This CDR3 spans 13 amino acids. V lost 3 bases and J 4 bases, leaving 9 bases between the germline ends. Germline CDR1 is MDHEN and CDR2 is SYDVKM. Here the CDR3 DNA reads TGTGCCAGCAGTTTTTACAGGTCCTATGGCTACACCTTC. It translates to CASSFYRSYGYTF.

This clone appeared a few times. V is TRBV18 and J is TRBJ2-7, with D perhaps given as TRBD1 or TRBD2 (5 bases each). The CDR3 contains 13 residues. Germline V CDR1 and CDR2: KGHSH, LQKENI. The germline V and J ends were trimmed by 6 bases and 3 bases, with 12 bases remaining between them. The CDR3 reads CASSPGQYYEQYF. CDR3 nucleotides: TGTGCCAGCTCCCCGGGGCAGTACTACGAGCAGTACTTC.

The chain combines TRBV9 with TRBJ1-1; TRBD1 is a possible D gene (5 bases). Trimming cost V 2 bases and J 0 bases, with 11 bases left between them. Per germline, CDR1 SGDLS and CDR2 YYNGEE. This CDR3 region has 15 residues. In DNA, the CDR3 is TGTGCCAGCAGCGTTTGGGGGGGGATGAACACTGAAGCTTTCTTT. It is translated as CASSVWGGMNTEAFF.

The V gene is TRBV4-3, the J gene TRBJ1-2; 9 bases map to TRBD1. The J segment lost 6 bases and the V segment lost 4 bases, leaving 12 bases of the junction unmatched. Germline CDR1 and CDR2: LGHNA and YSLEER. The CDR3 loop spans 16 amino acids. For the CDR3, the DNA is TGCGCCAGCAGCCGGGTACCGGGACAGGGAGACAATGGCTACACCTTC. Protein sequence: CASSRVPGQGDNGYTF.

This clone has a handful of counts. The chain joins TRBV4-1 to TRBJ1-2; D might be TRBD1 (5 bases). The V gene's germline CDR1 is MGHRA and CDR2 YSYEKL. The V gene lost 4 bases and the J gene lost 4 bases, with 16 bases spanning the gap. The CDR3 consists of 15 residues. This CDR3 reads CASSRTTEGSYGYTF. In nucleotides, the CDR3 is TGCGCCAGCAGCCGAACAACGGAGGGGAGCTATGGCTACACCTTC.